The TCR beta chain described here comes from a study of cytomegalovirus exposure and HLA in healthy donors. Overall study findings and caveats: What a later analysis reportedly showed was that an Asian-associated ancestry cluster had fewer N-insertions than the approximately 670-donor mean.

The PCR used 60 Vbeta and 13 Jbeta primers. The authors' processing: It was a later analysis that counted roughly 80 million unique TCR beta chains, of which some 10 million were shared. Assay used: immunoSEQ multiplex PCR; TCRdb lists only in-frame clones, some missing. V, J and clone size were drawn from that table, and D and trimming were deduced from the DNA. The sample includes 100,000 to 150,000 clones, less than 85% seen only once; the top ten take around 19%. The V gene end was trimmed by 4 bases and the J gene end by 6 bases; junction bases not matched to a gene: 9. There are 15 residues in the CDR3. Germline assignment: CDR1 SEHNR and CDR2 FQNEAQ (reference sequence). Of note for this clone: Its antigen is not known.

Sequenced: PBMCs. The chain couples TRBV7-9 to TRBJ2-7, with 10 nucleotides matching TRBD1. The source is a man aged 18 to 29 in good health and CMV-seropositive. The CDR3 DNA reads TGTGCCAGCAGCTCCTACGGGACAGGGGAGTCCGAGCAGTACTTC. It is translated as CASSSYGTGESEQYF. Combining the CDR3 with reference TRBV7-9 and TRBJ2-7 gives the whole variable domain DTGVSQNPRHKITKRGQNVTFRCDPISEHNRLYWYRQTLGQGPEFLTYFQNEAQLEKSRLLSDRFSAERPKGSFSTLEIQRTEQGDSAMYLCASSSYGTGESEQYFGPGTRLTVT.